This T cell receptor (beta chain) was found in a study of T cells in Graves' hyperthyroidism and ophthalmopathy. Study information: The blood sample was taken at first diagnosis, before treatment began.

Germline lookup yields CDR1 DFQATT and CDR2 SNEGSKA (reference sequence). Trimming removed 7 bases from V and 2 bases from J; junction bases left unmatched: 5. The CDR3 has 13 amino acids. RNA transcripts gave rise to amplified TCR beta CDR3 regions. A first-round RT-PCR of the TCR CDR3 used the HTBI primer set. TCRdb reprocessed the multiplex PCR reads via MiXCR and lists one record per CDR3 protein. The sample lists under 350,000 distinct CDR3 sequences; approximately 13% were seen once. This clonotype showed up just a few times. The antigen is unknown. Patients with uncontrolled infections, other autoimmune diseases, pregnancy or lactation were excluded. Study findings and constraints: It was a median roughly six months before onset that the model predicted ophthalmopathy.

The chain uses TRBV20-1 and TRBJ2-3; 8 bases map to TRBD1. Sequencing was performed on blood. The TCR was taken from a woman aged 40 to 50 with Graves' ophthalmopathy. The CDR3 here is CSVPGQDTDTQYF. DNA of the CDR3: TGCAGTGTCCCGGGACAGGACACAGATACGCAGTATTTT.